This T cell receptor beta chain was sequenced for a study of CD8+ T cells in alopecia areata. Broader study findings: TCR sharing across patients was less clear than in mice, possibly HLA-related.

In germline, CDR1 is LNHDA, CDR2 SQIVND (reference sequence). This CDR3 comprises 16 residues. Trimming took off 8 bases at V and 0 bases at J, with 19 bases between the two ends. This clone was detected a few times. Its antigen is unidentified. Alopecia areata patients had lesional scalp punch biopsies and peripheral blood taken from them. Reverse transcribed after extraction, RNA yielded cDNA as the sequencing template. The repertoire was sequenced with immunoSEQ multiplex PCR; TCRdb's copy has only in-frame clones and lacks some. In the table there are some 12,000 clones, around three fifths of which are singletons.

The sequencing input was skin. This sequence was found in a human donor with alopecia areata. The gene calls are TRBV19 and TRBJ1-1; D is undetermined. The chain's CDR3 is CASSDSQGFMNTEAFF. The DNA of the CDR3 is TGTGCCAGTTCTGACTCCCAAGGGTTCATGAACACTGAAGCTTTCTTT. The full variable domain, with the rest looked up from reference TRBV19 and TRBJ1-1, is DGGITQSPKYLFRKEGQNVTLSCEQNLNHDAMYWYRQDPGQGLRLIYYSQIVNDFQKGDIAEGYSVSREKKESFPLTVTSAQKNPTAFYLCASSDSQGFMNTEAFFGQGTRLTVV.